The rows below give T cell receptor beta chains drawn from one sample of a study of shared clonotypes between healthy human individuals. The table came from immunoSEQ multiplex PCR; TCRdb's copy has only in-frame clones and leaves some out. The repertoire includes a few million clones, approximately 95% of them detected once, and 0.1% to 0.15% sits in the top ten. The sample consisted of naive CD4+ T cells sorted from blood. The receptors here all came from a man younger than 35 in good health. Each CDR3 is given with its conserved first and last residue. A D gene is named only where the DNA matches it firmly. Clone sizes are given selectively: once, few, many, or a class where the clone is expanded.

V: TRBV7-2; size: NA; J: TRBJ1-2; D: NA; DNA: TGTGCCAGCAGCTTAGAGGCCGGGAAAAACTATGGCTACACCTTC; CDR3: CASSLEAGKNYGYTF
V: TRBV7-8; size: NA; J: TRBJ1-2; D: NA; DNA: TGTGCCAGCAGCTTCAGACAGACACATGGCTACACCTTC; CDR3: CASSFRQTHGYTF
V: TRBV9; size: NA; J: TRBJ1-1; D: NA; DNA: TGTGCCAGCAGCCAAGGGGGGAACACTGAAGCTTTCTTT; CDR3: CASSQGGNTEAFF
V: TRBV18; size: NA; J: TRBJ2-7; D: TRBD2; DNA: TGTGCCAGCTCCGGTGGGACTAGCAGCTACGAGCAGTACTTC; CDR3: CASSGGTSSYEQYF
V: TRBV7-9; size: NA; J: TRBJ2-7; D: TRBD1; DNA: TGTGCCAGCAGCTTCTCCGAGGGGGCTTCAACCTACGAGCAGTACTTC; CDR3: CASSFSEGASTYEQYF
V: TRBV7-2; size: NA; J: TRBJ1-2; D: NA; DNA: TGTGCCAGCAGCTTCCCTGGGAAAAGGGACTATGGCTACACCTTC; CDR3: CASSFPGKRDYGYTF
V: TRBV15; size: once; J: TRBJ1-2; D: NA; DNA: TGTGCCACCAGCAGGGGTCGAACCTATGGCTACACCTTC; CDR3: CATSRGRTYGYTF
V: TRBV5-4; size: NA; J: TRBJ2-5; D: TRBD1; DNA: TGTGCCAGCAGCACGGGACAGGCCCGGGAGACCCAGTACTTC; CDR3: CASSTGQARETQYF
V: TRBV27; size: NA; J: TRBJ2-5; D: NA; DNA: TGTGCCAGCAGTTTAGAAGGGGGACAAGAGACCCAGTACTTC; CDR3: CASSLEGGQETQYF
V: TRBV6-1; size: NA; J: TRBJ1-4; D: TRBD1; DNA: TGTGCCAGCAGTTCAGGGGGCGTAGGAGAAAAACTGTTTTTT; CDR3: CASSSGGVGEKLFF
V: TRBV6-6; size: NA; J: TRBJ2-7; D: NA; DNA: TGTGCCAGCAGTTGGGGGCTCGCCTACGAGCAGTACTTC; CDR3: CASSWGLAYEQYF
V: TRBV29-1; size: once; J: TRBJ2-7; D: NA; DNA: TGCAGCGTTGTCTGGACAGCTCACGAGCAGTACTTC; CDR3: CSVVWTAHEQYF
V: TRBV4-1; size: NA; J: TRBJ2-2; D: NA; DNA: TGCGCCAGCAGCCATTCACGAGGGACGAACACCGGGGAGCTGTTTTTT; CDR3: CASSHSRGTNTGELFF
V: TRBV7-2; size: NA; J: TRBJ2-3; D: NA; DNA: TGTGCCAGCAGCTCCCGGACTTTTCGGGCGGATACGCAGTATTTT; CDR3: CASSSRTFRADTQYF
V: TRBV9; size: NA; J: TRBJ2-3; D: NA; DNA: TGTGCCAGCAGCAAAGATCTGAGGTTAGATACGCAGTATTTT; CDR3: CASSKDLRLDTQYF
V: TRBV2; size: NA; J: TRBJ2-3; D: NA; DNA: TGTGCCAGCAGTGATCCGCCCTCAGATACGCAGTATTTT; CDR3: CASSDPPSDTQYF
V: TRBV14; size: NA; J: TRBJ1-6; D: NA; DNA: TGTGCCAGCAGCCAACCGAATTCACCCCTCCACTTT; CDR3: CASSQPNSPLHF
V: TRBV6-6; size: NA; J: TRBJ1-1; D: NA; DNA: TGTGCCAGCAGGACTTCGAGGGGAGAAGCTTTCTTT; CDR3: CASRTSRGEAFF
V: TRBV10-2; size: NA; J: TRBJ1-6; D: NA; DNA: TGCGCCAGCAGACGGGAGAAAGATAATTCACCCCTCCACTTT; CDR3: CASRREKDNSPLHF
V: TRBV28; size: NA; J: TRBJ2-3; D: NA; DNA: TGTGCCAGCCCTCCCTCCTCCGTAGCGCAGGGTACGCAGTATTTT; CDR3: CASPPSSVAQGTQYF
V: TRBV21-1; size: NA; J: TRBJ2-7; D: NA; DNA: TGTGCCAGCAGACCTTTGAGGGAGCCCTCCTACGAGCAGTACTTC; CDR3: CASRPLREPSYEQYF
V: TRBV2; size: NA; J: TRBJ2-1; D: NA; DNA: TGTGCCAGCGGAGGGGGGCCCTACAATGAGCAGTTCTTC; CDR3: CASGGGPYNEQFF
V: TRBV5-1; size: NA; J: TRBJ2-7; D: TRBD2; DNA: TGCGCCAGCAGCTTGGTAGGACTAGCGGGCTCCTACGAGCAGTACTTC; CDR3: CASSLVGLAGSYEQYF
V: TRBV6-1; size: NA; J: TRBJ1-2; D: NA; DNA: TGTGCCAGCGCCCGGGACTTGGCCTATGGCTACACCTTC; CDR3: CASARDLAYGYTF
V: TRBV6-5; size: NA; J: TRBJ2-7; D: NA; DNA: TGTGCCAGCAGTTACTCCGCAGGGGTTTACGAGCAGTACTTC; CDR3: CASSYSAGVYEQYF
V: TRBV6-1; size: few; J: TRBJ1-5; D: TRBD1; DNA: TGTGCCAGCAGTGGGCAGGGGGTATCCAATCAGCCCCAGCATTTT; CDR3: CASSGQGVSNQPQHF
V: TRBV30; size: NA; J: TRBJ1-2; D: NA; DNA: TGTGCCTGGAGTTATAGGGAAGACACTGGCTACACCTTC; CDR3: CAWSYREDTGYTF
V: TRBV2; size: NA; J: TRBJ2-3; D: TRBD1; DNA: TGTGCCAGCAAAAAGGGGACAGCCACAGATACGCAGTATTTT; CDR3: CASKKGTATDTQYF
V: TRBV27; size: NA; J: TRBJ2-7; D: NA; DNA: TGTGCCAGCAGACGAAGTCATGGGGGCGCCTACGAGCAGTACTTC; CDR3: CASRRSHGGAYEQYF
V: TRBV28; size: NA; J: TRBJ1-1; D: NA; DNA: TGTGCCAGCAGGCCCGGGGGGGACGGCACTGAAGCTTTCTTT; CDR3: CASRPGGDGTEAFF
V: TRBV29-1; size: NA; J: TRBJ2-5; D: NA; DNA: TGCAGCGTTGAACCTTGGGAAGGGGGAAAGACCCAGTACTTC; CDR3: CSVEPWEGGKTQYF
V: TRBV7-2; size: NA; J: TRBJ2-2; D: TRBD2; DNA: TGTGCCAGCAGGCTCGGTGGGACTAGCGGGAGTGGTGGGGAGCTGTTTTTT; CDR3: CASRLGGTSGSGGELFF
V: TRBV2; size: NA; J: TRBJ2-7; D: NA; DNA: TGTGCCAGCAGTGAACAGGGAACCGGCGAGCAGTACTTC; CDR3: CASSEQGTGEQYF
V: TRBV10-3; size: NA; J: TRBJ1-2; D: NA; DNA: TGTGCCATCACGGGCGGGAGGGACTATGGCTACACCTTC; CDR3: CAITGGRDYGYTF
V: TRBV5-1; size: NA; J: TRBJ2-2; D: NA; DNA: TGCGCCAGCAGCCCTGGGAAGGGGCCGAACACCGGGGAGCTGTTTTTT; CDR3: CASSPGKGPNTGELFF
V: TRBV2; size: NA; J: TRBJ2-5; D: NA; DNA: TGTGCCAGCACTCGAGGGGGACCCCAAGAGACCCAGTACTTC; CDR3: CASTRGGPQETQYF
V: TRBV6-1; size: NA; J: TRBJ2-1; D: NA; DNA: TGTGCCAGCAGTGAAGTGGTCCGTGAGCAGTTCTTC; CDR3: CASSEVVREQFF
V: TRBV7-2; size: NA; J: TRBJ2-5; D: TRBD2; DNA: TGTGCCAGCAGCCCATCGGCGGGGGGATTGGAGACCCAGTACTTC; CDR3: CASSPSAGGLETQYF
V: TRBV5-1; size: once; J: TRBJ2-2; D: NA; DNA: TGCGCCAGCATACCCGGGGGGCGGACCGGGGAGCTGTTTTTT; CDR3: CASIPGGRTGELFF
V: TRBV10-3; size: NA; J: TRBJ2-5; D: TRBD2; DNA: TGTGCCATCAGTGACGGGCGGGAGAGGCAGACCCAGTACTTC; CDR3: CAISDGRERQTQYF
V: TRBV19; size: NA; J: TRBJ1-2; D: TRBD1; DNA: TGTGCCAGTAGTAAACCCGGACAGGTTAACTATGGCTACACCTTC; CDR3: CASSKPGQVNYGYTF
V: TRBV27; size: NA; J: TRBJ2-1; D: TRBD2; DNA: TGTGCCACCATTGGACTAGCGGGAGTCAATGAGCAGTTCTTC; CDR3: CATIGLAGVNEQFF
V: TRBV2; size: once; J: TRBJ2-7; D: NA; DNA: TGTGCCAGCAGTTTGGGCAGGGCCTACGAGCAGTACTTC; CDR3: CASSLGRAYEQYF
V: TRBV30; size: NA; J: TRBJ1-2; D: NA; DNA: TGTGCCTGGAGTGTACAAGGGGAGTCTGGCTACACCTTC; CDR3: CAWSVQGESGYTF
V: TRBV7-2; size: NA; J: TRBJ1-1; D: TRBD1; DNA: TGTGCCGGAATACAGGGGACCATGAACACTGAAGCTTTCTTT; CDR3: CAGIQGTMNTEAFF
V: TRBV6-1; size: NA; J: TRBJ1-6; D: TRBD1; DNA: TGTGCCAGCAGTGAAGACAGGGGGCGGGGGCCACCCCTCCACTTT; CDR3: CASSEDRGRGPPLHF
V: TRBV19; size: NA; J: TRBJ1-1; D: NA; DNA: TGTGCCAGTATCAGTTTGAGGGGCGGACAGACGAACACTGAAGCTTTCTTT; CDR3: CASISLRGGQTNTEAFF
V: TRBV28; size: NA; J: TRBJ1-4; D: NA; DNA: TGTGCCAGCAAGGGGGTTGGCGAAAAACTGTTTTTT; CDR3: CASKGVGEKLFF
V: TRBV7-9; size: once; J: TRBJ2-3; D: NA; DNA: TGTGCCAGCACCCGGCGCGGTGATGCCGTGGGCACAGATACGCAGTATTTT; CDR3: CASTRRGDAVGTDTQYF
V: TRBV6-5; size: NA; J: TRBJ2-2; D: NA; DNA: TGTGCCAGCAGTCCCCGAACCGGGGAGCTGTTTTTT; CDR3: CASSPRTGELFF
V: TRBV9; size: NA; J: TRBJ1-5; D: NA; DNA: TGTGCCAGCAGCGTACTGGGGCAGGCAGGACAGCCCCAGCATTTT; CDR3: CASSVLGQAGQPQHF
V: TRBV11-3; size: NA; J: TRBJ2-5; D: NA; DNA: TGTGCCAGCAGCCGTGGGGAATCCCAAGAGACCCAGTACTTC; CDR3: CASSRGESQETQYF
V: TRBV5-1; size: NA; J: TRBJ2-1; D: NA; DNA: TGCGCCAGCAGCTCGGGGTCGACTCGGACAGTCTACAATGAGCAGTTCTTC; CDR3: CASSSGSTRTVYNEQFF
V: TRBV30; size: NA; J: TRBJ1-2; D: TRBD1; DNA: TGTGCCTGGAGTGTACCCCCGGGACAGTCTTATGGCTACACCTTC; CDR3: CAWSVPPGQSYGYTF
V: TRBV7-3; size: NA; J: TRBJ1-1; D: NA; DNA: TGTGCCAGCAGCTTCCAAGTGAACACTGAAGCTTTCTTT; CDR3: CASSFQVNTEAFF
V: TRBV6-5; size: NA; J: TRBJ2-2; D: TRBD1; DNA: TGTGCCAGCAGTAGGGGGACAGGGGGTACCGGGGAGCTGTTTTTT; CDR3: CASSRGTGGTGELFF